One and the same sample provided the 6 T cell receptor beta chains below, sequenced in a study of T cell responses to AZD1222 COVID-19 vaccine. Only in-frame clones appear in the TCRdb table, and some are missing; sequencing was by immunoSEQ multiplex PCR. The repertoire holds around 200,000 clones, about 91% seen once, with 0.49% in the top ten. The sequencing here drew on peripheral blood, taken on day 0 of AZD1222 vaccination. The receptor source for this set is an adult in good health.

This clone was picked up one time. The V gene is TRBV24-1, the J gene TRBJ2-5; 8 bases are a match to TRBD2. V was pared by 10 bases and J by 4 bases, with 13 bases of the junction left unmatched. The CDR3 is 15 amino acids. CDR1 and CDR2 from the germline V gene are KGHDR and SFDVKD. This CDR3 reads CATGTQAGVGETQYF. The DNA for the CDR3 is TGTGCCACTGGCACACAAGCGGGAGTCGGAGAGACCCAGTACTTC.

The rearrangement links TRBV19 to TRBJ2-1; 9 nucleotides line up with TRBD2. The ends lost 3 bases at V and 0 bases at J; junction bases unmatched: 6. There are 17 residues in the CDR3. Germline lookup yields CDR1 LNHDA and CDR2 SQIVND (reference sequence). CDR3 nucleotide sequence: TGTGCCAGTAGTATGGTCCTAGCGGGGTACTCCTACAATGAGCAGTTCTTC. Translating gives CASSMVLAGYSYNEQFF. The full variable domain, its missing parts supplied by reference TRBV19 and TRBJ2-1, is DGGITQSPKYLFRKEGQNVTLSCEQNLNHDAMYWYRQDPGQGLRLIYYSQIVNDFQKGDIAEGYSVSREKKESFPLTVTSAQKNPTAFYLCASSMVLAGYSYNEQFFGPGTRLTVL.

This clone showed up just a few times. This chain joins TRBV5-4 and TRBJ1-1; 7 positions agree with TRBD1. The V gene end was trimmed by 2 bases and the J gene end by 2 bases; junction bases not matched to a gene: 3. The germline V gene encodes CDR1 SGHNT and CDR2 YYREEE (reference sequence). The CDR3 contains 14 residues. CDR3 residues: CASSLQGSNTEAFF. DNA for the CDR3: TGTGCCAGCAGCTTACAGGGGAGTAACACTGAAGCTTTCTTT.

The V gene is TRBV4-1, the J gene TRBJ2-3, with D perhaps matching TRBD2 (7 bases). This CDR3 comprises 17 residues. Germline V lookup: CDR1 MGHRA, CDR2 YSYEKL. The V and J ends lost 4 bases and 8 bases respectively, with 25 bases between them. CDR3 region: CASSRTNLGVGGGTQYF. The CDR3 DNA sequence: TGCGCCAGCAGCCGAACAAACTTGGGAGTGGGAGGGGGTACGCAGTATTTT.

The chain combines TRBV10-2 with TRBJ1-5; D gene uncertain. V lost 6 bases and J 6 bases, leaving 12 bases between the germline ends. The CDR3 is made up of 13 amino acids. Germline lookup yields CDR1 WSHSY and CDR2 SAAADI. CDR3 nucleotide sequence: TGCGCCAGCAGCCTGATAGGTTCTCAGCCCCAGCATTTT. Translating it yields CASSLIGSQPQHF.

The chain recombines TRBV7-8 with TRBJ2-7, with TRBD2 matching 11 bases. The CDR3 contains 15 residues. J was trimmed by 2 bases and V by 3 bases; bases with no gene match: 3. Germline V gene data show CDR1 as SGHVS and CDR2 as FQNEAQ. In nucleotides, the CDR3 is TGTGCCAGCAGCTTGAGACTAGCGGGACCCTACGAGCAGTACTTC. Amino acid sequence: CASSLRLAGPYEQYF.